These T cell receptor beta chains were read from a single sample in a study of OX40 agonist ivuxolimab in advanced cancers. TCRdb's copy holds only in-frame clones and misses some; the assay was immunoSEQ multiplex PCR. This table has around 76,000 clones, more than 85% appearing once. The material was CD4+ or CD8+ T cells sorted from blood, obtained in a trial of the OX40 agonist ivuxolimab. The origin of the receptors is an adult with an advanced solid tumor such as melanoma, head and neck, liver or kidney cancer. The CDR3 runs from the conserved cysteine through the conserved F or W. Each record gives: D gene, V gene, clone size, J gene, CDR3 DNA, CDR3 protein. A D gene is named only where the DNA matches it firmly. Clone size appears in some rows only: once, few, many, or a class for an expanded clone.

>NA|TRBV13|NA|TRBJ2-1
TGTGCCAGCAGCTTCCAAAGGCGATCCTACAATGAGCAGTTCTTC
CASSFQRRSYNEQFF
>NA|TRBV5-1|NA|TRBJ1-1
TGCGCCAGCAGAAATAACTACAGGTTGGAGAACACTGAAGCTTTCTTT
CASRNNYRLENTEAFF
>NA|TRBV6-1|NA|TRBJ2-3
TGTGCCAGCAGTAAACAGAGCACAGATACGCAGTATTTT
CASSKQSTDTQYF
>TRBD2|TRBV29-1|NA|TRBJ2-1
TGCAGCGTTCGGGGGCAGACTAGCGGGAGTTACAATGAGCAGTTCTTC
CSVRGQTSGSYNEQFF
>NA|TRBV29-1|NA|TRBJ2-1
TGCAGCGTCGTCTGGGGGGCGCGACGAGGTGAGCAGTTCTTC
CSVVWGARRGEQFF
>TRBD1|TRBV19|NA|TRBJ1-5
TGTGCCAGTAGTACGGGACAGGTGTATCAGCCCCAGCATTTT
CASSTGQVYQPQHF
>NA|TRBV5-1|once|TRBJ2-7
TGCGCCAGCAGCTTGGCTAGGGGTTACTCCTACGAGCAGTACTTC
CASSLARGYSYEQYF
>NA|TRBV6-6|NA|TRBJ2-3
TGTGCCAGCAGTCGCGGGGGCAACACAGATACGCAGTATTTT
CASSRGGNTDTQYF
>NA|TRBV6-1|NA|TRBJ1-1
TGTGCCAGCAGGGTTGCAGGGGCAACTGAAGCTTTCTTT
CASRVAGATEAFF
>TRBD2|TRBV28|NA|TRBJ2-3
TGTGCCAGCAGTTTATCTAGCGGGAGGTTCATAAGTTGGCATTTT
CASSLSSGRFISWHF
>NA|TRBV5-6|NA|TRBJ2-5
TGTGCCAGCAGCTTGGTCGCGGACGGTATACAAGAGACCCAGTACTTC
CASSLVADGIQETQYF
>TRBD1|TRBV4-1|NA|TRBJ2-7
TGCGCCAGCAGCCGCCAACAGGGGTGGTACGAGCAGTACTTC
CASSRQQGWYEQYF
>NA|TRBV19|NA|TRBJ2-2
TGTGCCAGTAGTCCCCCAGGGTCGCACACCGGGGAGCTGTTTTTT
CASSPPGSHTGELFF
>NA|TRBV9|NA|TRBJ2-1
TGTGCCAGCAGCGTAGCTACGATGGGGGCAGGGCTATCCTACAATGAGCAGTTCTTC
CASSVATMGAGLSYNEQFF
>TRBD1|TRBV28|NA|TRBJ1-5
TGTGCCAGCAGTCACAGGGGTTCGGGCAATCAGCCCCAGCATTTT
CASSHRGSGNQPQHF
>NA|TRBV7-6|NA|TRBJ2-3
TGTGCCAGCAGCTTAGGTCGTGGCGGGGGCCGTCATACAGATACGCAGTATTTT
CASSLGRGGGRHTDTQYF
>TRBD1|TRBV7-6|NA|TRBJ2-7
TGTGCCAGCAGCTTGGGGACAGCCACCTACGAGCAGTACTTC
CASSLGTATYEQYF
>NA|TRBV14|NA|TRBJ2-3
TGTGCCAGCAGCCGGTACCGGGACCGGGGGACAGATACGCAGTATTTT
CASSRYRDRGTDTQYF
>TRBD1|TRBV4-3|NA|TRBJ1-2
TGCGCCAGCAGCCATCTTCAGGGGGCGCATTATGGCTACACCTTC
CASSHLQGAHYGYTF
>NA|TRBV11-1|NA|TRBJ2-7
TGTGCCAGCAGCTTGAGTATTCTAGCGTCCTACGAGCAGTACTTC
CASSLSILASYEQYF
>NA|TRBV6-5|NA|TRBJ2-1
TGTGCCAGCAGTTACGGCGGGACGTCCTACAATGAGCAGTTCTTC
CASSYGGTSYNEQFF
>TRBD2|TRBV6-5|NA|TRBJ2-3
TGTGCCAGCAGTTCTCTAGCGGCGGGCACAGATACGCAGTATTTT
CASSSLAAGTDTQYF
>TRBD2|TRBV19|NA|TRBJ2-6
TGTGCCAGTAAGGAGAGGGGAGGGGATTCTGGGGCCAACGTCCTGACTTTC
CASKERGGDSGANVLTF
>NA|TRBV14|NA|TRBJ1-5
TGTGCCAGCAGCCAAAGGGGAACGGAGCCCCAGCATTTT
CASSQRGTEPQHF
>NA|TRBV5-4|once|TRBJ2-7
TGTGCCAGCAGCCCGCCAGGATTGGGGCCAGGGAAGGACTACGAGCAGTACTTC
CASSPPGLGPGKDYEQYF
>NA|TRBV5-8|NA|TRBJ2-7
TGTGCCAGCAGCTTGGGTATCTCTACCTCCTACGAGCAGTACTTC
CASSLGISTSYEQYF
>NA|TRBV10-3|NA|TRBJ2-1
TGTGCCATCAGTGAGTCAGGGGCCAACTACAATGAGCAGTTCTTC
CAISESGANYNEQFF
>NA|TRBV7-8|NA|TRBJ2-7
TGTGCCAGCAGCTTACTGCCGGGGGCGGTCGAGCAGTACTTC
CASSLLPGAVEQYF
>NA|TRBV6-1|NA|TRBJ1-4
TGTGCCAGCTGCTACCGGACCGGTAATGAAAAACTGTTTTTT
CASCYRTGNEKLFF
>NA|TRBV14|NA|TRBJ2-1
TGTGCCAGCAGCCTTATCCGGGACTCTTACACCAATGAGCAGTTCTTC
CASSLIRDSYTNEQFF
>NA|TRBV30|NA|TRBJ1-3
TGTGCCTGGAGTTTGTGGGCCTCCTCTGGAAACACCATATATTTT
CAWSLWASSGNTIYF
>NA|TRBV6-6|NA|TRBJ1-6
TGTGCCAGCAGTACTGGAGGAGCTCAGGGTGATTCACCCCTCCACTTT
CASSTGGAQGDSPLHF
>NA|TRBV2|once|TRBJ1-4
TGTGCCAGCAGTGAAGAGGTCTTGGGTGGTGAAAAACTGTTTTTT
CASSEEVLGGEKLFF
>TRBD1|TRBV27|NA|TRBJ2-7
TGTGCCAGCAGTTTTGAGGACAGGACCTACGAGCAGTACTTC
CASSFEDRTYEQYF
>NA|TRBV19|once|TRBJ2-6
TGTGCCAGTAGTATTGTCCGGGGTGGTGGCAGCTCTGGGGCCAACGTCCTGACTTTC
CASSIVRGGGSSGANVLTF
>NA|TRBV29-1|NA|TRBJ2-7
TGCAGCGTTGAAGCCGACCCGTCCTACGAGCAGTACTTC
CSVEADPSYEQYF
>TRBD2|TRBV4-2|NA|TRBJ2-3
TGTGCCAGCAGCCAAGAGGGCCCTACTAGCGGTCAGACAGATACGCAGTATTTT
CASSQEGPTSGQTDTQYF
>NA|TRBV14|NA|TRBJ1-4
TGTGCCAGCAGCCAAGGTCGCGGGAAAACTAATGAAAAACTGTTTTTT
CASSQGRGKTNEKLFF
>TRBD1|TRBV5-1|NA|TRBJ1-6
TGCGCCAGCAGCCAAAGAGGGGGCGCGTCCTATAATTCACCCCTCCACTTT
CASSQRGGASYNSPLHF
>NA|TRBV27|NA|TRBJ1-1
TGTGCCAGCAGTTTTTGGGAGAACACTGAAGCTTTCTTT
CASSFWENTEAFF
>TRBD1|TRBV6-5|NA|TRBJ1-3
TGTGCCAGCAGTGCGCAACAGGGGCATGGAAACACCATATATTTT
CASSAQQGHGNTIYF
>NA|TRBV5-4|NA|TRBJ2-1
TGTGCCAGCAGCTTGGACCAGGAGGAGCAGTTCTTC
CASSLDQEEQFF
>NA|TRBV14|medium-sized|TRBJ1-5
TGTGCCAGCAGCCAAGATGGTTGGGAGGCGGCCCAGCCCCAGCATTTT
CASSQDGWEAAQPQHF
>NA|TRBV7-2|NA|TRBJ2-7
TGTGCCAGCAGCGACCGGGGCTACGAGCAGTACTTC
CASSDRGYEQYF
>TRBD1|TRBV4-1|NA|TRBJ2-5
TGCGCCAGCAGCCATTCCGGGACAGGGGTGTACCAAGAGACCCAGTACTTC
CASSHSGTGVYQETQYF
>NA|TRBV18|NA|TRBJ2-1
TGTGCCAGCTCACCCTCGTTTCCGGGACTTCGCTACAATGAGCAGTTCTTC
CASSPSFPGLRYNEQFF
>NA|TRBV12-5|NA|TRBJ2-3
TGTGCTAGTGGTGTCGGGGACCGTTCCACAGATACGCAGTATTTT
CASGVGDRSTDTQYF
>NA|TRBV5-6|NA|TRBJ2-2
TGTGCCAGCAGCTTGGTTGGGACCTCCACCGGGGAGCTGTTTTTT
CASSLVGTSTGELFF
>NA|TRBV19|NA|TRBJ2-6
TGTGCCAGTAGTATTACCGGGGCTGGGGCCAACGTCCTGACTTTC
CASSITGAGANVLTF
>TRBD1|TRBV7-6|NA|TRBJ1-6
TGTGCCAGCAGCTTAGGACAGGGGGCGAATTCACCCCTCCACTTT
CASSLGQGANSPLHF
>NA|TRBV2|NA|TRBJ2-5
TGTGCCAGCAGTGATGGCAGACCCATGGAAGAGACCCAGTACTTC
CASSDGRPMEETQYF
>TRBD1|TRBV27|NA|TRBJ1-5
TGTGCCAGCAGTTTCAGGGGGAGAAATCAGCCCCAGCATTTT
CASSFRGRNQPQHF
>TRBD2|TRBV25-1|NA|TRBJ2-4
TGTGCCAGCAGTAGCGGGGAGAAAAACATTCAGTACTTC
CASSSGEKNIQYF
>NA|TRBV11-2|few|TRBJ1-4
TGTGCCAGCAGCCCTCGGACCTCAAGTGAAAAACTGTTTTTT
CASSPRTSSEKLFF
>NA|TRBV28|once|TRBJ1-3
TGTGCCAGCAGTTTATCGTGGGCCGGAAACACCATATATTTT
CASSLSWAGNTIYF